One T cell receptor beta chain is described in this entry. Its specificity is unknown. This record comes from a study of CD8+ T cells in alopecia areata. This CDR3 has 16 amino acids. CDR1 is GTSNPN and CDR2 is SVGIG in the germline V gene (reference sequence). Trimming took 1 base from V and 7 from J, leaving 22 bases between them. Treatment in this sample: oral pan-JAK inhibitor, 5-10 mg twice daily. From PBMCs, CD4+ and CD8+ T cells were sorted. Study-wide points: Persistence in scalp and blood during tofacitinib was observed for many expanded lesional clones. Uncertainty about whether baseline CD8+ expansion is linked to response remains, with one nonresponder.

RNA extraction was followed by reverse transcription into cDNA, which acted as the sequencing template. This table comes from immunoSEQ multiplex PCR, and its TCRdb copy is limited to in-frame clones, with some not included. Of a few hundred thousand clones in the sample, 30% to 40% are singletons; the top ten hold roughly 0.5%. The rearrangement links TRBV30 to TRBJ1-2; D is unclear. The source was CD4+ T cells sorted from blood, collected between weeks 30 and 35, from a patient treated with tofacitinib. This clonotype was obtained from a human donor with alopecia areata. DNA of the CDR3: TGTGCCTGGAGTGGGTGGGCCCAGAGGAAAGCCTTTGGCTACACCTTC. This codes for CAWSGWAQRKAFGYTF.